This passage covers 7 T cell receptor beta chains from one sample sequenced in a study of graft-versus-host responses after intestinal transplantation. Antigen specificity for these receptors is unknown. TCRdb's copy holds only in-frame clones and misses some; the assay was immunoSEQ multiplex PCR. Of 90,000 to 120,000 clones in the sample, approximately 90% are singletons; the top ten hold over 0.55%. Specimen: unstimulated CD4+ T cells sorted from spleen or lymph node cells, collected before transplant. These receptors all stem from a human donor who was the organ donor for an intestinal transplant.

V gene TRBV7-9 combines with J gene TRBJ2-5; unclear D gene. The CDR3 totals 14 residues. V shed 0 bases and J shed 1 base, with 6 bases lying between them. In germline, CDR1 is SEHNR, CDR2 FQNEAQ (reference sequence). CDR3 sequence (DNA): TGTGCCAGCAGCTTAGCACAAGTCCAAGAGACCCAGTACTTC. It encodes CASSLAQVQETQYF.

The chain has TRBV6-5 and TRBJ1-5; the D gene is possibly TRBD1 (5 bases). The CDR3 has 15 residues. The germline gives CDR1 MNHEY, CDR2 SVGAGI. The ends were cut back, 5 bases at V and 4 bases at J, with 15 bases in the middle. CDR3 region: CASSLSGSPNQPQHF. DNA of the CDR3: TGTGCCAGCAGTCTCTCAGGGAGTCCTAATCAGCCCCAGCATTTT.

This clone was counted only a few times. V gene TRBV10-3 combines with J gene TRBJ1-2, with TRBD1 matching 8 bases. The CDR3 consists of 14 residues. With 3 bases clipped from V and 7 bases from J, the junction kept 7 bases outside the gene matches. The germline CDR1 and CDR2 sequences are ENHRY and SYGVKD. CDR3 in DNA: TGTGCCATCAGTGACAGGGGGCTATCCTCTGGCTACACCTTC. It encodes CAISDRGLSSGYTF.

A few counts support this clone. The chain combines TRBV6-5 with TRBJ2-2; no clear D gene. V was clipped by 6 bases and J by 0 bases, with 11 bases between them. This CDR3 comprises 15 residues. From germline, CDR1 is MNHEY and CDR2 SVGAGI. The CDR3 DNA reads TGTGCCAGCAGAGACTGGTCCGCGAACACCGGGGAGCTGTTTTTT. It specifies CASRDWSANTGELFF.

There are a few counts of this clone. This chain uses TRBV7-9 with TRBJ2-1, with 7 bases identical to TRBD1. J gave up 8 bases and V 5 bases, and 3 bases lay outside the gene matches. In germline, CDR1 is SEHNR, CDR2 FQNEAQ (reference sequence). The CDR3 is 12 amino acids. The CDR3 loop reads CASSATGDEQFF. The CDR3 DNA sequence: TGTGCCAGCAGCGCCACAGGGGATGAGCAGTTCTTC.

The V gene is TRBV11-3, the J gene TRBJ2-3, with D perhaps matching TRBD1 (6 bases). The CDR3 has 13 residues. Deletions cut 4 bases from V and 4 bases from J, with 9 bases between. Germline loops: CDR1 SGHNT, CDR2 YENEEA. The CDR3 sequence: CASSSTGSDTQYF. The CDR3 DNA sequence: TGTGCCAGCAGCTCAACAGGGTCAGATACGCAGTATTTT.

The V call is TRBV20-1, the J call TRBJ1-2; no definite D call. The CDR3 extends over 11 amino acids. Between the trimmed V and J ends, which lost 3 bases and 3 bases, there was a span of 5 bases. CDR1 and CDR2 from the germline V gene are DFQATT and SNEGSKA (reference sequence). The CDR3 is CSASGYYGYTF. DNA of the CDR3: TGCAGTGCTAGCGGCTACTATGGCTACACCTTC.